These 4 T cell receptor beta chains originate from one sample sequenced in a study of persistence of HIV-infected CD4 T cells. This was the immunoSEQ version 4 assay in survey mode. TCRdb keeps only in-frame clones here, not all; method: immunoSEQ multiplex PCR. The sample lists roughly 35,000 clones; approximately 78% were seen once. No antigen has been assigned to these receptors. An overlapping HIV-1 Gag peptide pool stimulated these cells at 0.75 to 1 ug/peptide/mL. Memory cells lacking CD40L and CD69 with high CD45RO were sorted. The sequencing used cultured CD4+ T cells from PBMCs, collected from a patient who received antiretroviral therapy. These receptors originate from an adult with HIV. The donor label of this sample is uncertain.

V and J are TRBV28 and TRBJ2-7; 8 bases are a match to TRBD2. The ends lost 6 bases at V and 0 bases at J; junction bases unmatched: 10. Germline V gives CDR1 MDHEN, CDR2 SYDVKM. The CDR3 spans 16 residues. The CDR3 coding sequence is TGTGCCAGCAGCCGACCCTTGGCGGGGGGCTCCTACGAGCAGTACTTC. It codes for CASSRPLAGGSYEQYF.

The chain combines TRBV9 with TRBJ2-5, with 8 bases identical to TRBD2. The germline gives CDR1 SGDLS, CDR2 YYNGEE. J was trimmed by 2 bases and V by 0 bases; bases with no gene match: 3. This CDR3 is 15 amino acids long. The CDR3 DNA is TGTGCCAGCAGCGTAGCGGGACTAGGACAAGAGACCCAGTACTTC. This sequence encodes CASSVAGLGQETQYF.

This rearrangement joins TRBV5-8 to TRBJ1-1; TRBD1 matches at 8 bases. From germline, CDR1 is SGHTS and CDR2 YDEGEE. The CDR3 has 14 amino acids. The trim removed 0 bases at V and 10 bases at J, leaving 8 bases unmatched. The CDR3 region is CASSLGGQGSRAFF. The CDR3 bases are TGTGCCAGCAGCTTGGGAGGACAGGGTTCTCGAGCTTTCTTT.

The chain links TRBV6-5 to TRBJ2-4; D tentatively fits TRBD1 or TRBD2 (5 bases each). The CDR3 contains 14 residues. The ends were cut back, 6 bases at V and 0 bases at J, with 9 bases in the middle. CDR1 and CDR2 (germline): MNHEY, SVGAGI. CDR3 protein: CASRGTGAKNIQYF. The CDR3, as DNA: TGTGCCAGCAGGGGGACGGGAGCCAAAAACATTCAGTACTTC.